This T cell receptor (beta chain) was sequenced for a study of T cell responses to AZD1222 COVID-19 vaccine. Study-wide results and caveats: Unmutated variant regions reportedly attract nearly half of all spike-specific TCRs.

The repertoire was sequenced with immunoSEQ multiplex PCR; TCRdb's copy has only in-frame clones and lacks some. The sample includes 100,000 to 150,000 clones, around 93% seen only once; the top ten take approximately 1%. CDR3 length: 13 amino acids. The germline V gene has CDR1 SGHTA and CDR2 FQGNSA. Trimming left V 5 bases short and J 6 bases short, with 11 bases between. Comment on this clone: No antigen is known for it.

This specimen was peripheral blood, taken on day 0 of AZD1222 vaccination. This chain uses TRBV7-2 with TRBJ1-5; D is perhaps TRBD1 (5 bases). The receptor comes from an adult in good health. Here the CDR3 reads CASSPRAGQPQHF. CDR3 in DNA: TGTGCCAGCAGCCCCAGGGCTGGTCAGCCCCAGCATTTT.